These T cell receptor beta chains were read from a single sample in a study of graft-versus-host responses after intestinal transplantation. Which antigens these TCRs recognize remains unknown. The protocol was immunoSEQ multiplex PCR, while the TCRdb copy is restricted to in-frame clones and leaves out a portion. Counted here are over 120,000 clones, around 90% occurring once; the ten biggest clones make up around 0.19%. The specimen was unstimulated CD4+ T cells sorted from spleen or lymph node cells, collected before intestinal transplant. The source is a human donor who received an intestinal transplant. CDR3s include the opening cysteine and the closing phenylalanine or tryptophan. Fields, in order: clone size, D gene, J gene, V gene, CDR3 DNA, CDR3 protein. The D gene is left open where the match is weak. Expanded clones get a size class; other rows say once, few or many, or leave the size out.

few - TRBJ2-2 TRBV7-3 TGTGCCAGCAGCTTAAGAGGGGCAGGGACCGGGGAGCTGTTTTTT CASSLRGAGTGELFF
- TRBD2 TRBJ2-1 TRBV29-1 TGCAGCGTTCTTAGACTAGCGGGTGGCGAGCAGTTCTTC CSVLRLAGGEQFF
- - TRBJ1-1 TRBV5-1 TGCGCCAGCAGCTTGGAATGGGTCTCGAGCACTGAAGCTTTCTTT CASSLEWVSSTEAFF
- - TRBJ2-1 TRBV7-2 TGTGCCAGCAGCTCCGAGATCGGTCGGGGGCAGTTCTTC CASSSEIGRGQFF
- - TRBJ1-2 TRBV6-5 TGTGCCAGCAGTAAAGAATCGACTGGACGGGGCTACACCTTC CASSKESTGRGYTF
once TRBD1 TRBJ2-7 TRBV15 TGTGCCACCAGCAGATCGGGACAGACCTACGAGCAGTACTTC CATSRSGQTYEQYF
once TRBD1 TRBJ2-4 TRBV5-1 TGCGCCAGCAGCATACAGGGGGCCCAAAACATTCAGTACTTC CASSIQGAQNIQYF
- - TRBJ2-1 TRBV5-1 TGCGCCAGCAGCTCGCCGACTGACAATGAGCAGTTCTTC CASSSPTDNEQFF
- - TRBJ1-2 TRBV6-6 TGTGCCAGCAGCCCGGGCAGTAACTATGGCTACACCTTC CASSPGSNYGYTF
- - TRBJ2-5 TRBV19 TGTGCCAGTAGTATAAGTGGGTTACCAGAGACCCAGTACTTC CASSISGLPETQYF
- - TRBJ1-3 TRBV15 TGTGCCACCAGCAGAGAAGCAGGACGGGGAAACACCATATATTTT CATSREAGRGNTIYF
- - TRBJ1-1 TRBV6-5 TGTGCCAGCAGGGGCATTATAAACACTGAAGCTTTCTTT CASRGIINTEAFF
- - TRBJ1-1 TRBV28 TGTGCCAGCAGTTTCCGTGGTAAAGGCAGGGAACAAAGAGAAGCTTTCTTT CASSFRGKGREQREAFF
- TRBD1 TRBJ1-5 TRBV10-3 TGTGCCATCTCTAGAAAAGGGACAGGGGAGGGGTATAGCAATCAGCCCCAGCATTTT CAISRKGTGEGYSNQPQHF
- - TRBJ1-5 TRBV6-1 TGTGCCAGCAGACAGGGATTTAGGCAGCCCCAGCATTTT CASRQGFRQPQHF
once TRBD2 TRBJ2-5 TRBV9 TGTGCCAGCAGCAGGAGCGGGATCAGAGAGACCCAGTACTTC CASSRSGIRETQYF
- - TRBJ1-1 TRBV7-9 TGTGCCAGCAGCTTGACAGTTATGAACACTGAAGCTTTCTTT CASSLTVMNTEAFF
once - TRBJ1-1 TRBV6-5 TGTGCCAGCAGTTACACGCAAGTCCGGGTCCGGCTTGAAGCTTTCTTT CASSYTQVRVRLEAFF
- - TRBJ1-4 TRBV30 TGTGCCTGGGGTCGACGTCGGGGGAATGAAAAACTGTTTTTT CAWGRRRGNEKLFF
- TRBD2 TRBJ2-1 TRBV7-2 TGTGCCAGCAGCCCTAGCGGGACCTCCTACAATGAGCAGTTCTTC CASSPSGTSYNEQFF
- TRBD1 TRBJ1-2 TRBV28 TGTGCCAGCAGTCTAGGGGGCGCTTATGGCTACACCTTC CASSLGGAYGYTF
- TRBD2 TRBJ2-5 TRBV5-1 TGCGCCAGCAGCTTAAGGACTAGCGCCCAAGGGGAGACCCAGTACTTC CASSLRTSAQGETQYF
- - TRBJ2-1 TRBV2 TGTGCCAGCAGTGACAGGGTTTGGGAGCAGTTCTTC CASSDRVWEQFF
- - TRBJ1-2 TRBV30 TGTGCCTGGAGGAGAGGGCAGGTCTATGGCTACACCTTC CAWRRGQVYGYTF
- TRBD1 TRBJ2-3 TRBV5-5 TGTGCCAGCAGCTCCGGGACAGGGGGCGCGGATACGCAGTATTTT CASSSGTGGADTQYF
- - TRBJ1-3 TRBV18 TGTGCCAGCTCACCACGAGAGAGGGCAACCACCATATATTTT CASSPRERATTIYF
- TRBD1 TRBJ1-2 TRBV28 TGTGCCAGCAGAAGTCTAGATGCAGGGGGCTATAACTATGGCTACACCTTC CASRSLDAGGYNYGYTF
few TRBD2 TRBJ2-1 TRBV4-1 TGCGCCAGCAGCCAAGTCACGAGGGCACGAAGGACTAGCGGGAGTTTCGGTGAGCAGTTCTTC CASSQVTRARRTSGSFGEQFF
once TRBD2 TRBJ2-7 TRBV27 TGTGCCAGCGCCTCCGGGACTAGTGGCGCCGAGCAGTACTTC CASASGTSGAEQYF
once TRBD2 TRBJ2-7 TRBV7-3 TGTGCCAGCAGTCCTGGACTAGGGGTTGGGGAGCAGTACTTC CASSPGLGVGEQYF
- TRBD1 TRBJ2-1 TRBV6-6 TGTGCCAGCAGTTTGGGACAGGGACAGCATGAGCAGTTCTTC CASSLGQGQHEQFF
- - TRBJ2-3 TRBV6-5 TGTGCCAGCAGTAGCAGTCTAGCAAGCACAGATACGCAGTATTTT CASSSSLASTDTQYF
- TRBD1 TRBJ2-3 TRBV10-3 TGTGCCACGCAACAGGGGGATCTCACAGATACGCAGTATTTT CATQQGDLTDTQYF
- - TRBJ1-1 TRBV7-2 TGTGCCAGCAGCTCGGACGGCTCGAACACTGAAGCTTTCTTT CASSSDGSNTEAFF
- - TRBJ2-3 TRBV5-1 TGCGCCAGCAGCCCCCTGGGGTTAGCGGGCACAGATACGCAGTATTTT CASSPLGLAGTDTQYF
- - TRBJ2-4 TRBV27 TGTGCCAGCAGTTTATCGAGCTGGGGGCGCTCCTCTTCGGCCAAAAACATTCAGTACTTC CASSLSSWGRSSSAKNIQYF
once - TRBJ1-1 TRBV11-1 TGTGCCAGCAGCTCCGTCCGGACACTGAGCACTGAAGCTTTCTTT CASSSVRTLSTEAFF
once TRBD2 TRBJ2-1 TRBV28 TGTGCCAGCAGTGGGTCCGGACTAGCGGACTACAATGAGCAGTTCTTC CASSGSGLADYNEQFF
- - TRBJ2-7 TRBV6-1 TGTGCCAGCAGTGAAGGAGGGTACGAGCAGTACTTC CASSEGGYEQYF
- - TRBJ1-5 TRBV14 TGTGCCAGCAGCCAAGGATTACATCAGCCCCAGCATTTT CASSQGLHQPQHF
once - TRBJ1-5 TRBV28 TGTGCCAGCAGTTTGGGACATAGCAATCAGCCCCAGCATTTT CASSLGHSNQPQHF
- TRBD2 TRBJ2-1 TRBV19 TGTGCCAGTAGTATGCACCAGGGACTAGCGGGAGCTTCTAATGAGCAGTTCTTC CASSMHQGLAGASNEQFF
- - TRBJ1-3 TRBV4-3 TGCGCCAGCAGCCAAGATCTCCCAACAGTGGCTGGAAACACCATATATTTT CASSQDLPTVAGNTIYF
- - TRBJ1-5 TRBV27 TGTGCCGACCTCCGGGACCTATATCAGCCCCAGCATTTT CADLRDLYQPQHF
- - TRBJ2-3 TRBV10-3 TGTGCCATCAATCTCCCCAAAGCCGCCCAAGGCACAGATACGCAGTATTTT CAINLPKAAQGTDTQYF
- - TRBJ2-7 TRBV5-1 TGCGCCAGCAGCTTGGAGGGCTACGAGCAGTACTTC CASSLEGYEQYF
- - TRBJ2-7 TRBV14 TGTGCCAGCAGCCAAGATACAGGGTGGGCCTACGAGCAGTACTTC CASSQDTGWAYEQYF
once - TRBJ2-3 TRBV5-1 TGCGCCAGCAGCTTTGCGGATAGCACAGATACGCAGTATTTT CASSFADSTDTQYF
- - TRBJ1-4 TRBV28 TGTGCCAGCAGTCAGGGCCTGTCTAATGAAAAACTGTTTTTT CASSQGLSNEKLFF
- TRBD1 TRBJ2-5 TRBV7-3 TGTGCCAGCAGCAGAGACAGGGGTGAGGCCCAGTACTTC CASSRDRGEAQYF
- - TRBJ1-5 TRBV2 TGTGCCGGAAAGTGGGGGGTCAATCAGCCCCAGCATTTT CAGKWGVNQPQHF
- - TRBJ1-3 TRBV4-3 TGCGCCAGCAGCCAGAGTGCAGGGCCTGGAAACACCATATATTTT CASSQSAGPGNTIYF
- TRBD2 TRBJ2-1 TRBV6-1 TGTGCCAGCAGTGAACAATGGACTAGCGGGAGAGGACATGAGCAGTTCTTC CASSEQWTSGRGHEQFF
- - TRBJ2-2 TRBV7-9 TGTGCCAGCAGCTTCAGGGGGGCAGGGACGAACACCGGGGAGCTGTTTTTT CASSFRGAGTNTGELFF
- - TRBJ2-7 TRBV7-3 TGTGCCAGCAGCTTAGTAGTGGGAGCCGAGCAGTACTTC CASSLVVGAEQYF